This T cell receptor beta chain was profiled in a study of cytomegalovirus exposure and HLA in healthy donors. The PCR had 60 Vbeta and 13 Jbeta primers. Produced via immunoSEQ multiplex PCR; TCRdb's table is partial and in-frame only. The repertoire consists of 120,000 to 150,000 clones, with almost 85% occurring once and the leading ten covering about 3.4%. This clonotype originated in a man between 18 and 35 years old in good health and CMV-seropositive. Input material: PBMCs.

CDR3 region: CASSLEPAGGYTF. The CDR3 DNA reads TGTGCCAGCAGCTTAGAACCAGCAGGGGGCTACACCTTC. The rearrangement links TRBV7-6 to TRBJ1-2, with D perhaps matching TRBD1 (5 bases). CDR1 and CDR2 (germline): SGHVS, FNYEAQ. This CDR3 is 13 amino acids long. V lost 1 base and J 8 bases, leaving 11 bases between the germline ends.